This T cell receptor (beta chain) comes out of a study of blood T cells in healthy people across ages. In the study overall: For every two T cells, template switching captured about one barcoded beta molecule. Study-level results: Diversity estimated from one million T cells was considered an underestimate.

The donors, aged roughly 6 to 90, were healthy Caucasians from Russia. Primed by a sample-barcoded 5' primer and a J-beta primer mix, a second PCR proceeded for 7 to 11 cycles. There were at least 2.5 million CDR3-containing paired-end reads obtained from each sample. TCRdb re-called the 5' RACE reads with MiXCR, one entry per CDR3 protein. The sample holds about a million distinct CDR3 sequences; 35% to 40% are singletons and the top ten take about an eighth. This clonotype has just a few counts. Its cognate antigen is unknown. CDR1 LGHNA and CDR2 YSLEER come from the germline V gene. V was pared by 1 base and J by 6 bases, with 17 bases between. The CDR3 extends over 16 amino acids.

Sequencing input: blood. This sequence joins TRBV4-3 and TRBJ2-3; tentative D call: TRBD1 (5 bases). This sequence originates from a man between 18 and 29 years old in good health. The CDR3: CASSQVGQGLVDTQYF. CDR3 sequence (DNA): TGCGCCAGCAGCCAAGTAGGCCAGGGTTTAGTGGATACGCAGTATTTT.